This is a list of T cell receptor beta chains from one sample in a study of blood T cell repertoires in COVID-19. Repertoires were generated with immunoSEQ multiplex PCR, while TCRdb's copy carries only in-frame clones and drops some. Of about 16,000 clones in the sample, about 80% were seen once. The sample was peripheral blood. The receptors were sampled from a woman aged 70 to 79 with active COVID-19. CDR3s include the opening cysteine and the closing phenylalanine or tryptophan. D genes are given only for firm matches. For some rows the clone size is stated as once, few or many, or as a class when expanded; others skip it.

CAIRGGLALPYEQYF TGTGCCATCAGGGGGGGACTAGCGTTGCCCTACGAGCAGTACTTC TRBJ2-7 15 TRBV10-3 TRBD2 -
CAISDGSNYGCTF TGTGCCATCAGTGACGGCTCTAACTATGGCTGCACCTTC TRBJ1-2 13 TRBV10-3 - -
CASTDSLTGSYQETQYF TGTGCCAGCACCGATTCTCTGACAGGTTCCTACCAAGAGACCCAGTACTTC TRBJ2-5 17 TRBV2 - once
CASSMTGRTENQPQHF TGTGCCAGTAGTATGACAGGGAGGACGGAAAATCAGCCCCAGCATTTT TRBJ1-5 16 TRBV19 TRBD1 once
CASSTRLYEQYF TGTGCCAGCAGCACGCGTCTCTACGAGCAGTACTTC TRBJ2-7 12 TRBV6-5 - -
CASSFDRGPEKLFF TGTGCCAGCAGCTTCGACAGGGGGCCAGAAAAACTGTTTTTT TRBJ1-4 14 TRBV7-2 TRBD1 -
CASSGGQLGLQYF TGTGCCAGCAGCGGGGGACAGCTGGGGTTGCAGTACTTC TRBJ2-7 13 TRBV5-4 TRBD1 -
CATSLASGYNEQFF TGTGCCACCAGTTTAGCTAGCGGCTACAATGAGCAGTTCTTC TRBJ2-1 14 TRBV24-1 TRBD2 -
CASRGTVAAYEQYF TGTGCCAGCAGGGGGACAGTAGCCGCCTACGAGCAGTACTTC TRBJ2-7 14 TRBV6-5 TRBD1 -
CASSSTGNQPQHF TGTGCCAGCAGCTCCACAGGGAATCAGCCCCAGCATTTT TRBJ1-5 13 TRBV7-2 - -
CASSFSGQNNEQFF TGTGCCAGCAGTTTTAGTGGGCAGAACAATGAGCAGTTCTTC TRBJ2-1 14 TRBV27 - -
CSASEGASQGDTQYF TGCAGTGCTAGTGAGGGGGCTAGCCAAGGAGATACGCAGTATTTT TRBJ2-3 15 TRBV20-1 TRBD1 -
CASSQDIAGGYGYTF TGTGCCAGCAGCCAAGATATCGCGGGCGGCTATGGCTACACCTTC TRBJ1-2 15 TRBV3-1/TRBV3-2 - -
CAISVSGRGSYNEQFF TGTGCCATCAGTGTATCCGGGAGGGGTTCCTACAATGAGCAGTTCTTC TRBJ2-1 16 TRBV10-3 TRBD2 -
CASSYPRGLAGGFGNEQFF TGTGCCAGCAGTTACCCGAGGGGCCTAGCGGGAGGGTTTGGGAATGAGCAGTTCTTC TRBJ2-1 19 TRBV6-2/TRBV6-3 TRBD2 -
CSVDKGLAGEYEQYF TGCAGCGTTGATAAGGGACTAGCGGGAGAGTACGAGCAGTACTTC TRBJ2-7 15 TRBV29-1 TRBD2 -
CASSLAGYYGYTF TGTGCCAGCAGCTTGGCCGGGTATTATGGCTACACCTTC TRBJ1-2 13 TRBV5-6 - -
CASSLEGLAGFDTQYF TGCGCCAGCAGCCTAGAGGGACTAGCGGGTTTCGATACGCAGTATTTT TRBJ2-3 16 TRBV5-1 TRBD2 -
CASSKGDKQETQYF TGTGCCAGTAGTAAAGGGGACAAACAAGAGACCCAGTACTTC TRBJ2-5 14 TRBV19 - -
CASTGGNDGEQFF TGTGCCAGCACAGGGGGAAATGACGGTGAGCAGTTCTTC TRBJ2-1 13 TRBV12-3/TRBV12-4 TRBD1 -
CASSGSGEEQFF TGCGCCAGCAGTGGTTCGGGAGAAGAGCAGTTCTTC TRBJ2-1 12 TRBV10-1 - medium-sized